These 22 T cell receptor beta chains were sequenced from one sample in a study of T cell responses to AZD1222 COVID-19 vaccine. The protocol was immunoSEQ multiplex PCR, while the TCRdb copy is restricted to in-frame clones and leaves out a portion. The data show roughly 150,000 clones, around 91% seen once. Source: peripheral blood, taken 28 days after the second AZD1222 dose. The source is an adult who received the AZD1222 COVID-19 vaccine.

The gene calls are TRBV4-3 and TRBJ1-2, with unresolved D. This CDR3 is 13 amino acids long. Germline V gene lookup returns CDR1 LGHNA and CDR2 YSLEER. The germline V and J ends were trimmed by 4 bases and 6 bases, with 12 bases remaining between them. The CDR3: CASSPRDGDGYTF. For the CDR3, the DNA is TGCGCCAGCAGCCCCCGCGATGGGGATGGCTACACCTTC.

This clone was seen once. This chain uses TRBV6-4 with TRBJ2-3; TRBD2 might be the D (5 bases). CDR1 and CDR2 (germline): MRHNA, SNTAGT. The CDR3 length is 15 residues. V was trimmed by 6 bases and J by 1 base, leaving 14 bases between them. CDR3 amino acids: CASSDGGGGTDTQYF. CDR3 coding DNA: TGTGCCAGCAGCGACGGAGGAGGCGGCACAGATACGCAGTATTTT.

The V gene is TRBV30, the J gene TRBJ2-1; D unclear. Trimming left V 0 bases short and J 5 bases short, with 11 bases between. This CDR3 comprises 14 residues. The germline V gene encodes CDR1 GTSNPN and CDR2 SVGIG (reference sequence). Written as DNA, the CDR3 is TGTGCCTGGAGTGTAGGCCTTTTACACAATGAGCAGTTCTTC. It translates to CAWSVGLLHNEQFF.

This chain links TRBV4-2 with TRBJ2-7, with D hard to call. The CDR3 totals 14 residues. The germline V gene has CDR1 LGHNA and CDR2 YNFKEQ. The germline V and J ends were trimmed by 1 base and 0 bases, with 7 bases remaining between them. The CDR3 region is CASSQVANSYEQYV. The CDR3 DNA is TGTGCCAGCAGCCAAGTCGCCAACTCCTACGAGCAGTACGTC.

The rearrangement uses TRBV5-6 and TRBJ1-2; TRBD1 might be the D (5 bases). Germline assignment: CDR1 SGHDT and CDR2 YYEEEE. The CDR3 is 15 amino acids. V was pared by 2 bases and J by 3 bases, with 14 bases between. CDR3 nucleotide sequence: TGTGCCAGCAGCTTACAGGATACGGTTCACTATGGCTACACCTTC. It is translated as CASSLQDTVHYGYTF.

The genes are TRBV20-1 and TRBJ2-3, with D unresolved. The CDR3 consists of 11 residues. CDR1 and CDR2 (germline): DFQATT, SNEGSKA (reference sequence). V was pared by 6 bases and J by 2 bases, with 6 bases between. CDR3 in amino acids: CSAYTTDTQYF. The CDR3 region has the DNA TGCAGTGCCTATACCACAGATACGCAGTATTTT.

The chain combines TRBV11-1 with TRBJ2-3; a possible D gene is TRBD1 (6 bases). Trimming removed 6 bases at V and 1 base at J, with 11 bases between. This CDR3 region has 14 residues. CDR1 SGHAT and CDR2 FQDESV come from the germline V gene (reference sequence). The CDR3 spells CASSLRTGTDTQYF. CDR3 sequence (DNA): TGTGCCAGCAGTTTACGGACAGGCACAGATACGCAGTATTTT. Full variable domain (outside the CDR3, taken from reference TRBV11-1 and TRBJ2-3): EAEVAQSPRYKITEKSQAVAFWCDPISGHATLYWYRQILGQGPELLVQFQDESVVDDSQLPKDRFSAERLKGVDSTLKIQPAELGDSAMYLCASSLRTGTDTQYFGPGTRLTVL.

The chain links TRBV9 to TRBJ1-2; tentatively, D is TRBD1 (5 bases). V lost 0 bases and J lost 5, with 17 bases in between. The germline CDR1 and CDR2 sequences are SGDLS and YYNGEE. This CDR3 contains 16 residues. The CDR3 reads CASSVGGGAGGYGYTF. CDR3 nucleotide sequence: TGTGCCAGCAGCGTAGGAGGAGGCGCGGGGGGGTATGGCTACACCTTC.

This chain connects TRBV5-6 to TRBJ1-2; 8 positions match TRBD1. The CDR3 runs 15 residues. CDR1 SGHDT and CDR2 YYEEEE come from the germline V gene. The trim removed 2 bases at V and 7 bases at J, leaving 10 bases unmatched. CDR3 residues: CASSFGQGTWVGYTF. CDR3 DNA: TGTGCCAGCAGCTTCGGACAGGGAACGTGGGTTGGCTACACCTTC.

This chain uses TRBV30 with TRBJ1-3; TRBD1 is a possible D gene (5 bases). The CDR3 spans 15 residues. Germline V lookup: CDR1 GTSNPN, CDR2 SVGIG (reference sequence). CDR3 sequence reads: CAYEGQRSSGNTIYF. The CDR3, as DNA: TGTGCGTATGAGGGGCAGCGGAGCTCTGGAAACACCATATATTTT.

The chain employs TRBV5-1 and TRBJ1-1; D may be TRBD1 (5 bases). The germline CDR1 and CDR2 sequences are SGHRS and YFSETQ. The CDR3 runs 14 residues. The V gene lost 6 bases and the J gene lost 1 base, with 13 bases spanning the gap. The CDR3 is CASTPTGPNTEAFF. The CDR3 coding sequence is TGCGCCAGCACCCCTACGGGACCGAACACTGAAGCTTTCTTT.

The CDR3 loop reads CASSSIILTVYGYTF. The CDR3 region has the DNA TGTGCCAGTAGCTCCATCATACTGACCGTCTATGGCTACACCTTC. J is TRBJ1-2 and V is TRBV19, with D hard to call. V lost 6 bases and J lost 4, with 18 bases in between. Per the germline V gene, CDR1 is LNHDA and CDR2 is SQIVND (reference sequence). This CDR3 region has 15 residues.

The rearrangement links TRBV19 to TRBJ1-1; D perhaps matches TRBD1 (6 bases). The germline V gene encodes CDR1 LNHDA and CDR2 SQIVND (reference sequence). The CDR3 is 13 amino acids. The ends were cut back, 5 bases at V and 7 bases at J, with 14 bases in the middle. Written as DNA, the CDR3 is TGTGCCAGTAGTTCCCGTGCAGGGGATGAAGCTTTCTTT. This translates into CASSSRAGDEAFF. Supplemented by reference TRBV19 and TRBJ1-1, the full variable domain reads DGGITQSPKYLFRKEGQNVTLSCEQNLNHDAMYWYRQDPGQGLRLIYYSQIVNDFQKGDIAEGYSVSREKKESFPLTVTSAQKNPTAFYLCASSSRAGDEAFFGQGTRLTVV.

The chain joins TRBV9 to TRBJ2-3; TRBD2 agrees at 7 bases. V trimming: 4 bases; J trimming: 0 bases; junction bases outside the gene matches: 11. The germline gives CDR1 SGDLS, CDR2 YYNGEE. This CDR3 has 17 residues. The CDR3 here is CASSSRREGISTDTQYF. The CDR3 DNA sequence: TGTGCCAGCAGCTCCCGGAGGGAGGGGATTAGCACAGATACGCAGTATTTT.

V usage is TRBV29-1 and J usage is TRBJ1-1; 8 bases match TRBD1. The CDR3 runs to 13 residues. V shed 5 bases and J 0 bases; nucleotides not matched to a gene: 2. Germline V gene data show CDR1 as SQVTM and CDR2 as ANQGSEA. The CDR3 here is CSVRQGMNTEAFF. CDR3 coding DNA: TGCAGCGTTCGACAGGGGATGAACACTGAAGCTTTCTTT.

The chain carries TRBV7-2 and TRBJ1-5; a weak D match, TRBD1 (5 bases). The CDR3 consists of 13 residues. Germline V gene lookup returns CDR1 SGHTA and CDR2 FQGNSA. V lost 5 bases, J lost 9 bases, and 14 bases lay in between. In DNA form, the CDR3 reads TGTGCCAGCAGCCCCTGGGGGGGAGGGCCCCAGCATTTT. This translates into CASSPWGGGPQHF.

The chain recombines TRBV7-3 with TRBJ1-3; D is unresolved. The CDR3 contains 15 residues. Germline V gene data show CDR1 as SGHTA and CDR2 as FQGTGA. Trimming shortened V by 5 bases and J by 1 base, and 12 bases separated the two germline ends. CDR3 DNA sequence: TGTGCCAGCAGCCCAAACCCAGGATCTGGAAACACCATATATTTT. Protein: CASSPNPGSGNTIYF.

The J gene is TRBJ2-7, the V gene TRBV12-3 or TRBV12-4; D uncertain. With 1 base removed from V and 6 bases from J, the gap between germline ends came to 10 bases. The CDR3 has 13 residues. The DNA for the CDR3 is TGTGCCAGCAGTTTAGGACGCAGAGGCGAGCAGTACGTC. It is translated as CASSLGRRGEQYV.

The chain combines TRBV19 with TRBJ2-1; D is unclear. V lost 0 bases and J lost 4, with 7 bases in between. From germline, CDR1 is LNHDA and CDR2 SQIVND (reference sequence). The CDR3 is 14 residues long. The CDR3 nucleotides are TGTGCCAGTAGTATAGAGGGTGGATACAATGAGCAGTTCTTC. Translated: CASSIEGGYNEQFF. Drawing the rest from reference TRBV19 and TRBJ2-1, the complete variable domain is DGGITQSPKYLFRKEGQNVTLSCEQNLNHDAMYWYRQDPGQGLRLIYYSQIVNDFQKGDIAEGYSVSREKKESFPLTVTSAQKNPTAFYLCASSIEGGYNEQFFGPGTRLTVL.

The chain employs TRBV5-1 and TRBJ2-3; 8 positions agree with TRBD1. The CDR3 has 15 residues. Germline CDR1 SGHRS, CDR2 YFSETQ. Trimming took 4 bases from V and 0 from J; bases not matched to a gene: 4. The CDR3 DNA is TGCGCCAGCAGCGCGGACAGGGCGAGCACAGATACGCAGTATTTT. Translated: CASSADRASTDTQYF.

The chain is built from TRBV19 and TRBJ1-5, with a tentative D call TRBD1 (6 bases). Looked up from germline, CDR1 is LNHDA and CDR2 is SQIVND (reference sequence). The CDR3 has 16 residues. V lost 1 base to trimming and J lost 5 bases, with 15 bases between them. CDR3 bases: TGTGCCAGTAGTATAGTGGGGGCAGGACGGGATCAGCCCCAGCATTTT. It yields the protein CASSIVGAGRDQPQHF.

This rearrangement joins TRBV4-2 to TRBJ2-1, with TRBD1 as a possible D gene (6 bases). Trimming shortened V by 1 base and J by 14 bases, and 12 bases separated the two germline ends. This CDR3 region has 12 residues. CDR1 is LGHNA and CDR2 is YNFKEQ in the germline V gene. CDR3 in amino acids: CASSQAQGSKFF. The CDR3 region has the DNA TGTGCCAGCAGCCAAGCCCAGGGGAGCAAGTTCTTC.